This T cell receptor beta chain was found in a study of vaccination effects on CD4 cells after COVID-19. Sequencing was preceded by expansion of antigen-specific CD4+ T cells with viral peptide pools in the ViraFEST assay. Scientists isolated CD4+ T cells after an approximately 10-day culture period ended. Vaccine recipients, nucleocapsid antibody negative, had no prior SARS-CoV-2 infection. Wells each received under 2.5 million PBMC, cultured with 10 IU/ml IL-2 and 9.5 to 10 ug/ml peptides. A half-medium replacement with IL-2 medium was carried out on days 3 and 7. Study observations and caveats: Marked clonal contraction of infection- and vaccine-induced clones was seen late after vaccination. Within healthy vaccinees, only 1 of 255 vaccine-induced clones displayed cross-reactivity with common cold coronaviruses.

Clones were sequenced by immunoSEQ multiplex PCR, and TCRdb holds only the in-frame ones, with some missing. Of 20,000 to 25,000 clones listed, 65% to 80% are singletons. Germline V CDR1 and CDR2: SEHNR, FQNEAQ (reference sequence). The germline V and J ends were trimmed by 8 bases and 3 bases, with 14 bases remaining between them. The CDR3 contains 14 residues. Worth noting for this clone: Its antigen is not identified.

Sequences were derived from CD4+ T cells from PBMCs cultured with HCoV-NL63 spike peptides, sampled before COVID-19 vaccination. This TCR derives from a human donor who received a COVID-19 vaccine. V gene TRBV7-9 combines with J gene TRBJ1-3; D call uncertain. The CDR3 loop reads CASPGVGGGNTIYF. The CDR3 DNA reads TGTGCCAGCCCCGGAGTGGGCGGTGGAAACACCATATATTTT.